This passage covers 28 T cell receptor beta chains from one sample sequenced in a study of kidney transplant recipient with SARS-CoV-2 infection. Each CDR3 protein gets one entry after TCRdb re-called the reads with MiXCR. The sample includes under 300,000 distinct CDR3 sequences, 29% of them seen just once. Sample: a blood sample, taken at baseline and on roughly day 110 from a kidney transplant recipient. The receptors come from a male patient between 25 and 39 years old who had COVID-19 and was a kidney transplant recipient. T cells may partly derive from the graft donor.

About this clonotype: A much larger clone is a single base away; this may be a read error. The V gene is TRBV19, the J gene TRBJ2-1, with D unclear. The CDR3 length is 13 residues. The germline V gene has CDR1 LNHDA and CDR2 SQIVND (reference sequence). DNA of the CDR3: TGTGTCAGTAGTATGGGCGACCGCAATGAGCAGTTCTTC. Its protein is CVSSMGDRNEQFF.

Comment on this clonotype: A read error may explain this, as a much larger clone is one base away. J is TRBJ2-3 and V is TRBV5-4; 11 nucleotides agree with TRBD2. Germline CDR1 and CDR2: SGHNT and YYREEE (reference sequence). This CDR3 has 17 residues. CDR3 loop: CASSLGGSGRGTDAQYF. In DNA form, the CDR3 reads TGTGCCAGCAGCTTGGGGGGTAGCGGGAGGGGCACAGATGCGCAGTATTTT.

This clonotype was seen many times. V gene TRBV30 combines with J gene TRBJ1-2; D call uncertain. Germline assignment: CDR1 GTSNPN and CDR2 SVGIG (reference sequence). The CDR3 length is 16 residues. With 5 bases removed from V and 4 bases from J, the gap between germline ends came to 23 bases. CDR3 DNA sequence: TGTGCCTGGTCACGACGGCGTTATAGAAAGACCTATGGCTACACCTTC. This encodes CAWSRRRYRKTYGYTF.

There are many counts of this clonotype. The V gene is TRBV23-1, the J gene TRBJ1-2; D is undetermined. TRBV23-1 is labeled an ORF, and its function is uncertain. The length of the CDR3 is 17 residues. The V and J ends lost 5 bases and 4 bases respectively, with 23 bases between them. Here the CDR3 DNA reads TGCGCCAGCAGTGCGTCCGTGCTACGCAGAAAGACCTATGGCTACACCTTC. Translation gives CASSASVLRRKTYGYTF.

Concerning this clonotype: Just one base apart from a much larger clone, this may be a read error. This likely comes from a read error, as the CDR3 has no conserved phenylalanine or tryptophan at its end. The CDR3 nucleotides read TGCAGTGCTTCCCGACAGGGGGCGCAAACGGTTGGCTACACCCTC. This codes for CSASRQGAQTVGYTL. The chain employs TRBV20-1 and TRBJ1-2; 10 bases match TRBD1. The CDR3 totals 15 residues. Germline trimming cut 5 bases from V and 7 bases from J; bases unmatched to any gene: 13. Germline CDR1 and CDR2: DFQATT and SNEGSKA (reference sequence).

This clonotype was counted at least ten times. The gene calls are TRBV6-5 and TRBJ1-5, with no clear D. The CDR3 runs 12 residues. V was trimmed by 9 bases and J by 5 bases, leaving 11 bases between them. CDR1 MNHEY and CDR2 SVGAGI come from the germline V gene. The CDR3 here is CASGKADQPQHF. CDR3 sequence (DNA): TGTGCCAGTGGGAAGGCGGATCAGCCCCAGCATTTT.

About this clonotype itself: Possible read error: a much larger clone is one base away. The gene calls are TRBV24-1 and TRBJ1-2, with 8 bases lining up with TRBD1. This CDR3 spans 15 amino acids. With 3 bases clipped from V and 4 bases from J, the junction kept 6 bases outside the gene matches. Germline CDR1 is KGHDR and CDR2 is SFDVKD. Here the CDR3 reads CATSDATGEAYGYTF. The DNA of the CDR3 is TGTGCCACCAGTGATGCGACAGGGGAGGCCTATGGCTACACCTTC.

On this clonotype: Possible read error: a much larger clone is one base away. The J gene is TRBJ1-2, the V gene TRBV5-1, with D uncertain. The CDR3 is 15 residues long. Per the germline V gene, CDR1 is SGHRS and CDR2 is YFSETQ. V was shortened by 7 bases and J by 4 bases, with 20 bases between the two germline ends. The CDR3 loop reads CASGSGPNPVYGYTF. In DNA form, the CDR3 reads TGCGCCAGCGGCTCAGGACCTAACCCCGTCTATGGCTACACCTTC.

This clonotype was seen a few times. Possible read error: a much larger clone is one base away. V usage is TRBV6-5 and J usage is TRBJ2-5, with 11 bases identical to TRBD1. The germline V gene has CDR1 MNHEY and CDR2 SVGAGI. Trimming took 5 bases from V and 11 from J; bases not matched to a gene: 10. There are 14 residues in the CDR3. CDR3 amino acids: CASSGTGGIYGQYF. The CDR3 coding sequence is TGTGCCAGCAGTGGGACAGGGGGGATTTACGGGCAGTACTTC.

In its sample, this clonotype was seen many times. The J gene is TRBJ2-2, the V gene TRBV20-1; D not certain. The V and J ends lost 3 bases and 0 bases respectively, with 11 bases between them. The CDR3 is 15 amino acids. CDR1 and CDR2 from the germline V gene are DFQATT and SNEGSKA (reference sequence). The CDR3, as DNA: TGCAGTGCTAGTGGGCAGGCATCGAACACCGGGGAGCTGTTTTTT. Amino acid sequence: CSASGQASNTGELFF.

As to this clonotype: Since a much larger clone is just one base distant, this may be a read error. The chain is built from TRBV11-2 and TRBJ2-3, with unresolved D. CDR3 length: 14 amino acids. CDR1 and CDR2 from the germline V gene are SGHAT and FQNNGV. Trimming removed 7 bases from V and 2 bases from J, with 13 bases in between. CDR3 region: CASNFRASTDTQYF. CDR3 nucleotide sequence: TGTGCCAGCAATTTTAGGGCTTCCACAGATACGCAGTATTTT.

On this clonotype itself: A much bigger clone sits one base away, suggesting this may be a read error. The chain couples TRBV5-1 to TRBJ2-5; maybe TRBD2 (5 bases). Trimming took 2 bases from V and 11 from J, leaving 16 bases between them. The germline gives CDR1 SGHRS, CDR2 YFSETQ. This CDR3 comprises 13 residues. DNA of the CDR3: TGCGCCAGCAGCTTTTCCCCCTCGAGGGAGCAGTACTTC. Its protein is CASSFSPSREQYF. Filled out from reference TRBV5-1 and TRBJ2-5, the complete variable domain reads KAGVTQTPRYLIKTRGQQVTLSCSPISGHRSVSWYQQTPGQGLQFLFEYFSETQRNKGNFPGRFSGRQFSNSRSEMNVSTLELGDSALYLCASSFSPSREQYFGPGTRLLVL.

On this clonotype: Just one base apart from a much larger clone, this may be a read error. The chain is built from TRBV19 and TRBJ2-2; TRBD1 matches 9 bases. The CDR3 loop spans 14 amino acids. The germline V gene has CDR1 LNHDA and CDR2 SQIVND (reference sequence). The CDR3 here is CTTLDRGLTGELFF. The CDR3 bases are TGTACCACCCTGGACAGGGGACTGACCGGGGAGCTGTTTTTT.

This clonotype was found many times. The chain combines TRBV6-5 with TRBJ2-2; 10 bases are a match to TRBD2. After removal of 5 bases from V and 4 bases from J, the junction contained 4 bases not matched to a gene. There are 15 residues in the CDR3. Germline loops: CDR1 MNHEY, CDR2 SVGAGI. The CDR3 loop reads CASSSGGAVTGELFF. In nucleotides, the CDR3 is TGTGCCAGCAGTAGCGGGGGGGCTGTCACCGGGGAGCTGTTTTTT.

The chain joins TRBV8-2 to TRBJ2-6; the table names TRBD2, a call not compared with the DNA. TRBV8-2 is a pseudogene segment. This CDR3 is 17 amino acids long. The CDR3 bases are TGTGGCAAAATGGGGAGGATAACACAAAGTCGGGCCAACGCCCTGACTTTC. Translating it yields CGKMGRITQSRANALTF.

Regarding this clonotype: It is likely a read error: a sequence one base away is far more abundant. This chain links TRBV3-2 with TRBJ2-5; the table's D call, TRBD2, was not checked against the DNA. The assigned J gene may be wrong: the sequence end matches TRBJ2-7 better. TRBV3-2 is flagged as a pseudogene. The CDR3 runs to 14 residues. The CDR3 loop reads CAGSQARDSYEQYF. CDR3 nucleotide sequence: TGTGCCGGCAGCCAAGCAAGGGACTCCTACGAGCAGTACTTC.

Notes on this clonotype: A clone one base away is much larger, so this may be a read error. The genes are TRBV7-2 and TRBJ2-4, with 13 bases aligning to TRBD2. The assigned J gene may be wrong: the sequence end matches TRBJ2-1 better. The CDR3 extends over 21 amino acids. CDR1 and CDR2 from the germline V gene are SGHTA and FQGNSA. CDR3 in DNA: TGTGCCGGCAGCTCCCTGGTCATAGGACTAGCGGGAGAGAAGTTTCGGAATGAGCAGTTCTTC. Translating it yields CAGSSLVIGLAGEKFRNEQFF.

The table lists this clonotype with many counts. The chain is built from TRBV2 and TRBJ2-1; 14 nucleotides match TRBD2. CDR3 length: 15 amino acids. Germline CDR1 SNHLY, CDR2 FYNNEI. After removal of 6 bases from V and 7 bases from J, the junction contained 5 bases not matched to a gene. CDR3 in DNA: TGTGCCAGCAGCAGACTAGCGGGGGGGCGGAATGAGCAGTTCTTC. Translation: CASSRLAGGRNEQFF. Together with reference TRBV2 and TRBJ2-1, the CDR3 gives the full variable domain: EPEVTQTPSHQVTQMGQEVILRCVPISNHLYFYWYRQILGQKVEFLVSFYNNEISEKSEIFDDQFSVERPDGSNFTLKIRSTKLEDSAMYFCASSRLAGGRNEQFFGPGTRLTVL.

Details on this clonotype: A much larger clone differs from this one at a single base, so this may be a read error. The V and J genes are TRBV12-2 and TRBJ1-2. TRBV12-2 is a pseudogene. The CDR3 spans 17 residues. The chain's CDR3 is CASRGVTAPRKTYGYTF. The CDR3 DNA is TGTGCAAGTCGCGGCGTAACGGCTCCACGAAAGACCTATGGCTACACCTTC.

The V and J genes are TRBV7-7 and TRBJ1-2, with D hard to call. Germline CDR1 is SSHAT and CDR2 is FNYEAQ (reference sequence). CDR3 length equals 17 residues. The V and J ends lost 5 bases and 4 bases respectively, with 23 bases between them. The CDR3 DNA is TGTGCCAGCAGCACGAAATTTAAGTGCCGAAAGACCTATGGCTACACCTTC. Encoded protein: CASSTKFKCRKTYGYTF.

In its sample, this clonotype was seen many times. The CDR3: CASSPGDGNTIYF. CDR3 DNA: TGTGCCAGCAGCCCCGGGGATGGAAACACCATATATTTT. J is TRBJ1-3 and V is TRBV9, with D uncertain. Deletions cut 4 bases from V and 3 bases from J, with 8 bases between. Per the germline V gene, CDR1 is SGDLS and CDR2 is YYNGEE. The CDR3 contains 13 residues.

This clonotype was counted many times. The genes are TRBV3-1 and TRBJ1-4; TRBD1 might be the D (6 bases). CDR1 and CDR2 (germline): LGHDT, YNNKEL (reference sequence). CDR3 length: 15 residues. V gave up 0 bases and J gave up 7 bases, with 12 bases separating them. CDR3: CASSQDRGPTEKLFF. The CDR3 DNA reads TGTGCCAGCAGCCAAGACAGGGGCCCTACTGAAAAACTGTTTTTT.

This clonotype was seen many times. The chain carries TRBV5-5 and TRBJ1-1; D is possibly TRBD1 (5 bases). Deletions cut 4 bases from V and 0 bases from J, with 22 bases between. The germline gives CDR1 SGHKS, CDR2 YYEKEE (reference sequence). The CDR3 runs 18 residues. CDR3 coding DNA: TGTGCCAGCAGCCCCCGCCTGAGCAGGGCCTACATGAACACTGAAGCTTTCTTT. It encodes CASSPRLSRAYMNTEAFF.

As concerns this clonotype: It may be a read error: a sequence one base away is much more abundant. The chain couples TRBV19 to TRBJ1-1; D not resolved. Germline V lookup: CDR1 LNHDA, CDR2 SQIVND (reference sequence). Trimming stripped 11 bases from V and 0 bases from J, with 13 bases between. This CDR3 region has 13 residues. This chain's CDR3 is CAVKSNVNTEAFF. The CDR3 coding sequence is TGTGCCGTCAAGTCCAACGTGAACACTGAAGCTTTCTTT.

This clonotype was counted at least ten times. V gene TRBV6-2 or TRBV6-3 combines with J gene TRBJ1-1; no clear D. Germline V lookup: CDR1 MNHEY, CDR2 SVGEGT. V dropped 4 bases and J dropped 0 bases, with 9 bases sitting between them. CDR3 length: 14 amino acids. CDR3 DNA: TGTGCCAGCAGTTTGGACGGATTGAACACTGAAGCTTTCTTT. Its translation is CASSLDGLNTEAFF.

The rearrangement uses TRBV27 and TRBJ2-1; TRBD2 aligns across 7 bases. V gave up 3 bases and J gave up 10 bases; unmatched junction bases: 15. Germline V gene data show CDR1 as MNHEY and CDR2 as SMNVEV (reference sequence). The CDR3 has 16 amino acids. In DNA, the CDR3 is TGTGCCAGCAGTTTTCGACTAGCCAGTAGTTTTCGAGAGCAGTTCTTC. This gives the protein CASSFRLASSFREQFF.

About this clonotype: A much larger clone lies one base from this, so it may be a read error. This chain joins TRBV23-1 and TRBJ2-7; D call uncertain. TRBV23-1 is reported as an ORF; its role is uncertain. The CDR3 has 16 residues. The DNA for the CDR3 is TGCGCCAACAGTCAATTGAGGCCCACTGCCTCCTACGAGCAGTACTTC. Protein product: CANSQLRPTASYEQYF.

The table lists this clonotype with many counts. The rearrangement uses TRBV6-5 and TRBJ2-7; 8 bases map to TRBD1. The length of the CDR3 is 14 residues. Germline V CDR1 and CDR2: MNHEY, SVGAGI. The J segment lost 2 bases and the V segment lost 7 bases, leaving 7 bases of the junction unmatched. The CDR3 loop is CASTQPGQAYEQYF. CDR3 sequence (DNA): TGTGCCAGCACCCAACCGGGACAGGCCTACGAGCAGTACTTC.